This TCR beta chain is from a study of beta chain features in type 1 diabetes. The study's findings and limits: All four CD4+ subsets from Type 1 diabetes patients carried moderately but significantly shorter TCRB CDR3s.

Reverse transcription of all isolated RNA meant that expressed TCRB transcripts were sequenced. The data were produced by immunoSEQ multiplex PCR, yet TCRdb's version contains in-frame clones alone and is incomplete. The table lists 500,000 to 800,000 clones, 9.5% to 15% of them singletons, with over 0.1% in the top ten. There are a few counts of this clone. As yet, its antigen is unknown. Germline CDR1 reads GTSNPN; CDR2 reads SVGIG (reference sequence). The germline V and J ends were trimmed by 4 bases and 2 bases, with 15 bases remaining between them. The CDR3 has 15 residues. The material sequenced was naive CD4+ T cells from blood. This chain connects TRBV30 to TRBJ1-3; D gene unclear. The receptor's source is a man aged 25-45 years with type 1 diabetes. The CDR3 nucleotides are TGTGCCTGGAATGGAGGCCGTTTGGCTGGAAACACCATATATTTT. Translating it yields CAWNGGRLAGNTIYF.